This entry lists 14 T cell receptor beta chains sequenced from one sample in a study of cytomegalovirus exposure and HLA in healthy donors. 13 Jbeta primers and 60 Vbeta primers were used for the PCR. Assay: immunoSEQ multiplex PCR; the TCRdb copy retains only in-frame clones and omits some. This table lists roughly 34,000 clones. Input material: PBMCs. These receptors were taken from a man aged 40-50 years in good health and CMV-seronegative.

This chain links TRBV29-1 with TRBJ2-5; possibly TRBD1 for D (5 bases). V lost 0 bases and J lost 5, with 19 bases in between. The germline gives CDR1 SQVTM, CDR2 ANQGSEA. This CDR3 region has 16 residues. The CDR3 nucleotides read TGCAGCGTTGAAGATCTTCAGGGCTCAGGTTCTGAGACCCAGTACTTC. Protein: CSVEDLQGSGSETQYF.

The chain joins TRBV4-1 to TRBJ1-5, with D possibly matching TRBD1 (6 bases). Germline V lookup: CDR1 MGHRA, CDR2 YSYEKL. V shed 0 bases and J shed 3 bases, with 12 bases lying between them. There are 16 residues in the CDR3. CDR3 coding DNA: TGCGCCAGCAGCCAAGATGACGACAGGTTCAATCAGCCCCAGCATTTT. It yields the protein CASSQDDDRFNQPQHF.

The chain is built from TRBV5-1 and TRBJ2-7, with D unclear. Trimming cost V 0 bases and J 3 bases, with 4 bases left between them. This CDR3 has 12 amino acids. Germline V gives CDR1 SGHRS, CDR2 YFSETQ. The CDR3 spells CASSLGDYEQYF. The DNA for the CDR3 is TGCGCCAGCAGCTTGGGCGACTACGAGCAGTACTTC.

J is TRBJ2-7 and V is TRBV29-1, with D possibly TRBD2 on 6 matching bases. The germline V gene encodes CDR1 SQVTM and CDR2 ANQGSEA. The CDR3 is 11 residues long. Trimming shortened V by 6 bases and J by 4 bases, and 10 bases separated the two germline ends. CDR3 in amino acids: CSVQGRYEQYF. The CDR3 DNA reads TGCAGCGTCCAAGGGAGGTACGAGCAGTACTTC.

V gene TRBV18 combines with J gene TRBJ2-7; 16 nucleotides agree with TRBD2. CDR1 and CDR2 (germline): KGHSH, LQKENI. After removal of 3 bases from V and 3 bases from J, the junction contained 5 bases not matched to a gene. CDR3 length: 17 amino acids. DNA of the CDR3: TGTGCCAGCTCACCCGGGACTAGCGGGAGGGGTGGCTACGAGCAGTACTTC. Translating gives CASSPGTSGRGGYEQYF. Combining the CDR3 with reference TRBV18 and TRBJ2-7 gives the whole variable domain NAGVMQNPRHLVRRRGQEARLRCSPMKGHSHVYWYRQLPEEGLKFMVYLQKENIIDESGMPKERFSAEFPKEGPSILRIQQVVRGDSAAYFCASSPGTSGRGGYEQYFGPGTRLTVT.

The V call is TRBV19, the J call TRBJ2-7; TRBD2 might be the D (6 bases). This CDR3 region has 13 residues. V dropped 9 bases and J dropped 3 bases, with 15 bases sitting between them. CDR1 is LNHDA, CDR2 SQIVND, per germline (reference sequence). The CDR3 DNA reads TGTGCCAGAAGGCCCGGGACTCTCTACGAGCAGTACTTC. This encodes CARRPGTLYEQYF.

The V gene is TRBV9, the J gene TRBJ1-6; 7 bases are shared with TRBD1. The germline CDR1 and CDR2 sequences are SGDLS and YYNGEE. The CDR3 covers 16 residues. J lost 6 bases, V lost 3 bases, and 9 bases had no gene match. CDR3 in amino acids: CASSAREGGGNSPLHF. As DNA, the CDR3 is TGTGCCAGCAGCGCTCGGGAAGGGGGCGGTAATTCACCCCTCCACTTT.

This chain links TRBV4-2 with TRBJ2-1; 10 bases align to TRBD2. The CDR3 runs to 16 residues. J was trimmed by 4 bases and V by 3 bases; bases with no gene match: 6. Germline-derived CDR1 and CDR2 are LGHNA and YNFKEQ. In DNA form, the CDR3 reads TGTGCCAGCAGCCACGGACTAGCGGCCCAATACAATGAGCAGTTCTTC. Translation: CASSHGLAAQYNEQFF.

V gene TRBV7-9 combines with J gene TRBJ1-5; 9 bases are shared with TRBD1. CDR3 length: 17 residues. Germline-derived CDR1 and CDR2 are SEHNR and FQNEAQ (reference sequence). V dropped 5 bases and J dropped 2; count of bases not matched to a gene: 10. CDR3 sequence: CASSLGQGRFGNQPQHF. In DNA, the CDR3 is TGTGCCAGCAGCCTGGGACAGGGAAGATTTGGCAATCAGCCCCAGCATTTT.

The CDR3 DNA follows: TGTGCCAGCAGTTTAGTAGGACAGAAAGAAAAACTGTTTTTT. This gives the protein CASSLVGQKEKLFF. The gene calls are TRBV27 and TRBJ1-4, with D perhaps TRBD1 (6 bases). V gave up 2 bases and J gave up 8 bases, with 12 bases separating them. The CDR3 is 14 residues long. CDR1 is MNHEY and CDR2 is SMNVEV in the germline V gene (reference sequence).

The chain carries TRBV4-1 and TRBJ2-2; 8 nucleotides align to TRBD1. This CDR3 region has 15 residues. V was clipped by 4 bases and J by 8 bases; unmatched bases: 9. The germline V gene encodes CDR1 MGHRA and CDR2 YSYEKL. This chain's CDR3 is CASSRGQGPRGELFF. In DNA form, the CDR3 reads TGCGCCAGCAGCCGCGGACAGGGACCGAGGGGGGAGCTGTTTTTT.

V is TRBV5-6 and J is TRBJ1-4; D gene unclear. The germline V gene encodes CDR1 SGHDT and CDR2 YYEEEE. The CDR3 runs 16 residues. Trimming removed 3 bases from V and 5 bases from J, with 17 bases in between. This CDR3 is CASSSAKTAGNEKLFF. DNA of the CDR3: TGTGCCAGCAGCTCCGCGAAGACGGCGGGAAATGAAAAACTGTTTTTT.

This rearrangement joins TRBV7-2 to TRBJ2-2; possible D gene TRBD2, 6 bases. Per the germline V gene, CDR1 is SGHTA and CDR2 is FQGNSA. The germline V and J ends were trimmed by 3 bases and 6 bases, with 11 bases remaining between them. CDR3 length equals 14 residues. The DNA of the CDR3 is TGTGCCAGCAGCTTGGGGGGAGGCCCCGGGGAGCTGTTTTTT. It codes for CASSLGGGPGELFF.

This chain joins TRBV6-4 and TRBJ2-3, with 10 nucleotides matching TRBD2. CDR3 size: 15 residues. V lost 6 bases to trimming and J lost 6 bases; unmatched junction nucleotides: 9. Germline CDR1 reads MRHNA; CDR2 reads SNTAGT. Here the CDR3 DNA reads TGTGCCAGCAGCCCCGGGACTAGCGAGGCGGATACGCAGTATTTT. Translation gives CASSPGTSEADTQYF.